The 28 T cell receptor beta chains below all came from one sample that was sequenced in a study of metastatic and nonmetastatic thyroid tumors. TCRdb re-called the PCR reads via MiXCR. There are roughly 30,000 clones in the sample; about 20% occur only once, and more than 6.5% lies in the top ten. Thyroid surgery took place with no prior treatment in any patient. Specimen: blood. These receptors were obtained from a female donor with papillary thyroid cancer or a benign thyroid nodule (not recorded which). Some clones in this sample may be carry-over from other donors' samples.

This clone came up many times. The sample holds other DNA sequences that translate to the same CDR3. CDR3 sequence: CSAGKKRGSPLHF. The CDR3 nucleotides are TGCAGTGCAGGGAAAAAACGCGGTTCACCCCTCCACTTT. The chain recombines TRBV20-1 with TRBJ1-6; D gene uncertain. The CDR3 is 13 residues long. Trimming pared 6 bases from V and 9 bases from J, leaving 15 bases between. The germline gives CDR1 DFQATT, CDR2 SNEGSKA (reference sequence).

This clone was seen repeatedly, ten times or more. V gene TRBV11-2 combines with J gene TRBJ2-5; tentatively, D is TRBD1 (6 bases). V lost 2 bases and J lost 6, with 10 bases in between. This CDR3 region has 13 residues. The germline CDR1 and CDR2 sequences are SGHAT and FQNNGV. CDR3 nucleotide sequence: TGTGCCAGCAGCTTATGGGACAAACAGACCCAGTACTTC. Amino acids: CASSLWDKQTQYF.

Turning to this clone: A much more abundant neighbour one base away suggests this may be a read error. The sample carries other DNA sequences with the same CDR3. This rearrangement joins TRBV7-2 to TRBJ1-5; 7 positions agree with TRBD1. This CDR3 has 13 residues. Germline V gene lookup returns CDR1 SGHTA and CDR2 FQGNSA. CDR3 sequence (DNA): TGTGCTAGCAGCTTAGGACAGGATCAGCCCCAGCATTTT. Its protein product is CASSLGQDQPQHF.

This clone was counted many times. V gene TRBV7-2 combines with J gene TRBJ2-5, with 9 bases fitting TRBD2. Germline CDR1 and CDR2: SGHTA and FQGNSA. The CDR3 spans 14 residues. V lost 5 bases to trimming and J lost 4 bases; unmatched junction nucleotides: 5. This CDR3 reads CASSPGLALETQYF. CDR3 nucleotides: TGTGCCAGCAGCCCGGGACTAGCCCTAGAGACCCAGTACTTC.

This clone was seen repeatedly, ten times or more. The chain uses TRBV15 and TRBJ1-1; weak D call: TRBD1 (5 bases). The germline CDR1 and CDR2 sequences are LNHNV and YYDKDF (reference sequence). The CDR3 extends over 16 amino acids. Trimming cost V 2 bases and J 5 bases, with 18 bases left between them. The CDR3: CATSRPGTLRGTEAFF. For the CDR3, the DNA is TGTGCCACCAGCAGACCCGGGACCCTCCGAGGGACTGAAGCTTTCTTT.

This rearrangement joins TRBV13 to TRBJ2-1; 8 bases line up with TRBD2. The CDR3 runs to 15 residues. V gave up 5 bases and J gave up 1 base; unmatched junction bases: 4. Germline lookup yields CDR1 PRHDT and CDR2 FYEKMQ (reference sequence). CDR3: CASSPRGGSYNEQFF. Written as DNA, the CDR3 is TGTGCCAGCAGCCCTCGGGGGGGATCCTACAATGAGCAGTTCTTC.

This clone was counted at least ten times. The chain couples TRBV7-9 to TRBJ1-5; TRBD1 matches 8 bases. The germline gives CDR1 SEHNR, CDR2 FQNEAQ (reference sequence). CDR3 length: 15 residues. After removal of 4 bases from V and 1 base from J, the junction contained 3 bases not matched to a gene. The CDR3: CASSYDRGSNQPQHF. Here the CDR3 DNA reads TGTGCCAGCAGCTATGACAGGGGAAGCAATCAGCCCCAGCATTTT.

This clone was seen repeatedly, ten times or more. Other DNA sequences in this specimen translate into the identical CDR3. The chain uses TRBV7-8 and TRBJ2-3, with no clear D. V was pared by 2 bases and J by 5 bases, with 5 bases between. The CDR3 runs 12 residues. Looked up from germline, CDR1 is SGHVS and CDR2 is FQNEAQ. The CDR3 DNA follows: TGTGCCAGCAGCTTAAAGGGAGATACGCAGTATTTT. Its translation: CASSLKGDTQYF.

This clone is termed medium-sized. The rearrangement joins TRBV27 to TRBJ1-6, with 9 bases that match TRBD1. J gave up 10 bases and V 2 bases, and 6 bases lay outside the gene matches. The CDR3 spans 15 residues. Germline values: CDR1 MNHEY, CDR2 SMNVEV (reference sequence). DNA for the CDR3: TGTGCCAGCAGTTTAACGACAGGGGGTGGATCACCCCTCCACTTT. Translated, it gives CASSLTTGGGSPLHF.

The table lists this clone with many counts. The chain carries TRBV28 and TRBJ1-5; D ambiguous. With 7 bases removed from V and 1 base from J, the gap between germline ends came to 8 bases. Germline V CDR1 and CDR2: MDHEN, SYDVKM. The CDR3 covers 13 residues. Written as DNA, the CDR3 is TGTGCCAGCAACGGACCAAGCAATCAGCCCCAGCATTTT. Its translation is CASNGPSNQPQHF.

For the CDR3, the DNA is TGCAGCGTTGAAAAACCACAGGTTCGAGCTAACTATGGCTACACCTTC. Translated, it gives CSVEKPQVRANYGYTF. V and J are TRBV29-1 and TRBJ1-2; perhaps TRBD1 as D (5 bases). This CDR3 region has 16 residues. CDR1 SQVTM and CDR2 ANQGSEA come from the germline V gene. V shed 2 bases and J shed 0 bases, with 16 bases lying between them.

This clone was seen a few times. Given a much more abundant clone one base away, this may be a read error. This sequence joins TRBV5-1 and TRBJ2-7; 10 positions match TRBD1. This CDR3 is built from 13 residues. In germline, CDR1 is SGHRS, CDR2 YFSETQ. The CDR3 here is CAGSRDRGYEQYF. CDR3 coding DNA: TGCGCCGGCAGCCGGGACAGGGGCTACGAGCAGTACTTC.

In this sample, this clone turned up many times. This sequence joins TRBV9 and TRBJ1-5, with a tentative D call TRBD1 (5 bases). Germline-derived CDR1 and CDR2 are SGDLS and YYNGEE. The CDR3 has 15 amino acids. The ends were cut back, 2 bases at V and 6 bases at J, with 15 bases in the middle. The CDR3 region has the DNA TGTGCCAGCAGCGTGGGAATAGGGGCGACTCAGCCCCAGCATTTT. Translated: CASSVGIGATQPQHF. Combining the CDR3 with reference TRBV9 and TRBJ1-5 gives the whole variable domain DSGVTQTPKHLITATGQRVTLRCSPRSGDLSVYWYQQSLDQGLQFLIQYYNGEERAKGNILERFSAQQFPDLHSELNLSSLELGDSALYFCASSVGIGATQPQHFGDGTRLSIL.

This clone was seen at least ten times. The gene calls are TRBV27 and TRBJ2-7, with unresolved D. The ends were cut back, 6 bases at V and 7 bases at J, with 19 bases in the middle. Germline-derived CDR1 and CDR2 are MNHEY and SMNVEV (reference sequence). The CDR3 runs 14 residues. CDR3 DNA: TGTGCCAGCAGCCAGATAGCCGGATCGGTGGAGCAGTACTTC. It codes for CASSQIAGSVEQYF.

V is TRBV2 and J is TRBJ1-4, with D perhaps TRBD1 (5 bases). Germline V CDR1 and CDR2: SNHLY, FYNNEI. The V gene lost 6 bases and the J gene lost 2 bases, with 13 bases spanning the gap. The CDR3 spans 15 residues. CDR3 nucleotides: TGTGCCAGCAGGCCTAGACAGCCTACTAATGAAAAACTGTTTTTT. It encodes CASRPRQPTNEKLFF.

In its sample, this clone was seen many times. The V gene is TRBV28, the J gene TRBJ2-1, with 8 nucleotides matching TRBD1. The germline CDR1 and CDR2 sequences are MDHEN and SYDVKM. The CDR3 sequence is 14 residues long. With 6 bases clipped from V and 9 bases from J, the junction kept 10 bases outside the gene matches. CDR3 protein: CASRPTGDPPEQFF. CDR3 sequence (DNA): TGTGCCAGCAGACCGACAGGGGACCCACCTGAGCAGTTCTTC.

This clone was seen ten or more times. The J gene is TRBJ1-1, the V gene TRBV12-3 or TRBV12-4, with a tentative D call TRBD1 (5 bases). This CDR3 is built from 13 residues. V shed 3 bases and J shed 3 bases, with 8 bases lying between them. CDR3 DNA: TGTGCCAGCAGTTTTCTGACAGACACTGAAGCTTTCTTT. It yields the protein CASSFLTDTEAFF.

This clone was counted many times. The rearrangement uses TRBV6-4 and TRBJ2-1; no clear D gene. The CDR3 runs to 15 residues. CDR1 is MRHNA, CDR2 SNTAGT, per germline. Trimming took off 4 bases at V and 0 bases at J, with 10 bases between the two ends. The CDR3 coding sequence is TGTGCCAGCAGTGTCGAGCAGAGCTCCTACAATGAGCAGTTCTTC. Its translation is CASSVEQSSYNEQFF.

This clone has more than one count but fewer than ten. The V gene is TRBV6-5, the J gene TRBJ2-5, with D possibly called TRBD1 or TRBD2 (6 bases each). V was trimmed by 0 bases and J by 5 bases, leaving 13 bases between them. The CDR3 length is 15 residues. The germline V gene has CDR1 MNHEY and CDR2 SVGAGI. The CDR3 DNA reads TGTGCCAGCAGTTACTCTGGGGGGCAGAGGGAGACCCAGTACTTC. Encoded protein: CASSYSGGQRETQYF.

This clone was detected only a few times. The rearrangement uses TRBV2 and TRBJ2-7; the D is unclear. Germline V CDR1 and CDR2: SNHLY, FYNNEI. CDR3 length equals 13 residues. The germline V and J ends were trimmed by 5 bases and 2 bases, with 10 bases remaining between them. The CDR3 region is CASSTVTAYEQYF. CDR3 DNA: TGTGCCAGCAGTACAGTCACGGCCTACGAGCAGTACTTC.

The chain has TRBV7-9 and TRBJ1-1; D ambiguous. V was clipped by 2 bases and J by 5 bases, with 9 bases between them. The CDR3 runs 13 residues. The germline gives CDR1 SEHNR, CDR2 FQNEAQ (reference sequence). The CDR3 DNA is TGTGCCAGCAGCTTATTGCCAGAAACTGAAGCTTTCTTT. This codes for CASSLLPETEAFF.

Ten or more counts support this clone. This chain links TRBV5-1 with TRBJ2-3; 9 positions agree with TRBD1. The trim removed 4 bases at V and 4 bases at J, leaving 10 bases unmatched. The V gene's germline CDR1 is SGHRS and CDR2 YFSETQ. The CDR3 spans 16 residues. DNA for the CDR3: TGCGCCAGCAGCAGGGGGGACAGGGATGAGTCAGATACGCAGTATTTT. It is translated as CASSRGDRDESDTQYF.

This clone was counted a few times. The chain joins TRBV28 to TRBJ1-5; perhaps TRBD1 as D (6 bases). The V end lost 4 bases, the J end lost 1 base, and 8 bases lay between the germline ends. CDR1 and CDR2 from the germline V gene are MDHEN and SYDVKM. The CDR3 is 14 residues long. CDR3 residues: CASSSGGSNQPQHF. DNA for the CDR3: TGTGCCAGCAGTTCGGGGGGCAGCAATCAGCCCCAGCATTTT.

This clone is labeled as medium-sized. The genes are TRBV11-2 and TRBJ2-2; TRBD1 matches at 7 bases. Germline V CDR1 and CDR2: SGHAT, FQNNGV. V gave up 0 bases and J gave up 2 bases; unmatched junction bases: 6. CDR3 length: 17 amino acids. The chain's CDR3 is CASSLDWDSLNTGELFF. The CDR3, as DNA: TGTGCCAGCAGCTTAGATTGGGACAGCCTTAACACCGGGGAGCTGTTTTTT.

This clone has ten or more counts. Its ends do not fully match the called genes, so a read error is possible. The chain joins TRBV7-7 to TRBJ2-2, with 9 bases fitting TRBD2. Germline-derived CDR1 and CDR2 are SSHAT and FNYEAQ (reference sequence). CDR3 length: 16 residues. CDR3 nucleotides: TGTGCTAGCAGCTTAGTACGAGCGGGGGGCTCCGGGGAGCTGTTTTTT. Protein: CASSLVRAGGSGELFF.

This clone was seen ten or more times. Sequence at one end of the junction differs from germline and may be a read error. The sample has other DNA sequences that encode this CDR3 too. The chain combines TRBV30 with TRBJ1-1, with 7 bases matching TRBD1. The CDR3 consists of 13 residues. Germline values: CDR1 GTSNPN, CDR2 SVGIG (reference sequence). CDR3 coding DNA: TGTGCCTGGAGGGAACAGGGGTACACTGAAGCTTTCTTC. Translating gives CAWREQGYTEAFF.

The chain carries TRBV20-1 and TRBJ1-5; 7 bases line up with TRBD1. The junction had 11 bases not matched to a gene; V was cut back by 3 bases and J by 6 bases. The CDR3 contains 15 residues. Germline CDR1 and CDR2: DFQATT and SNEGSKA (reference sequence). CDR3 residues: CSASDAGTASQPQHF. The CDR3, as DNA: TGCAGTGCTAGCGACGCCGGGACAGCCAGTCAGCCCCAGCATTTT.

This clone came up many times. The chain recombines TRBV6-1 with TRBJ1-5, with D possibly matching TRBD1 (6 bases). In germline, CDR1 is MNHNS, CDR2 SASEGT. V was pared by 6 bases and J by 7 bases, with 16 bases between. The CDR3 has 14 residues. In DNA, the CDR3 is TGTGCCAGCAGCGCAGGGGCAGTTGGGCAGCCCCAGCATTTT. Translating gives CASSAGAVGQPQHF.